The clone carrying this TCR beta chain occurred many times. For the library, individual cDNA molecules each received unique molecular identifiers. Each CDR3 protein is one row after TCRdb ran MiXCR on the RACE reads. The sample has a few hundred thousand distinct CDR3 sequences, approximately 8% seen once; the top ten hold 1.2%. The data stem from a study of human T cells and chemical hapten exposure. Study context: While the roughly 25-week study was under way, patients received diphenylcyclopropenone on the scalp every week.

Time point reported: pre-sensitization, week 0. The treatment denotes: therapeutic diphenylcyclopropenone sensitization with weekly scalp DPC. Donors were 18 to 70-year-old alopecia patients suitable for DPC. J was trimmed by 5 bases and V by 6 bases; bases with no gene match: 6. CDR3 length: 14 residues. This chain connects TRBV12-3 or TRBV12-4 to TRBJ1-4; 7 bases agree with TRBD1. This sequence was found in a man aged 18 to 35 with alopecia areata. Some clones in this sample may be carry-over from other donors' samples. Material: whole blood, obtained in connection with sensitization to the hapten diphenylcyclopropenone (DPC). CDR3 sequence: CASRTGTANEKLFF. DNA of the CDR3: TGTGCCAGCAGGACCGGGACAGCAAATGAAAAACTGTTTTTT.